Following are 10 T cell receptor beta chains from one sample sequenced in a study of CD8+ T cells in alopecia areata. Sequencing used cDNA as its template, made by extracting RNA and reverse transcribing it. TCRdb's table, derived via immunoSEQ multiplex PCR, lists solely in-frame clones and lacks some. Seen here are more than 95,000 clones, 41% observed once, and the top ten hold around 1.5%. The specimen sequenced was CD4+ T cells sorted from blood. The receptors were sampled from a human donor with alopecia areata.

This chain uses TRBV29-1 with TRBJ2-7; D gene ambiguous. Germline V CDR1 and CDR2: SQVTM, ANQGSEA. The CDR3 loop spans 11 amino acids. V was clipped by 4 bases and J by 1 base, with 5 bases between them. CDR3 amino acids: CSVAMSYEQYF. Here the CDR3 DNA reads TGCAGCGTTGCAATGTCCTACGAGCAGTACTTC.

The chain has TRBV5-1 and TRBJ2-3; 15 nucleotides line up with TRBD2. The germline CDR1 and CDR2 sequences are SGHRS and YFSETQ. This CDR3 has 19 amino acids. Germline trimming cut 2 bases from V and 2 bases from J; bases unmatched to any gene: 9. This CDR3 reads CASSFGLAGGPRHTDTQYF. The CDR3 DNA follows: TGCGCCAGCAGCTTTGGACTAGCGGGAGGGCCAAGGCACACAGATACGCAGTATTTT.

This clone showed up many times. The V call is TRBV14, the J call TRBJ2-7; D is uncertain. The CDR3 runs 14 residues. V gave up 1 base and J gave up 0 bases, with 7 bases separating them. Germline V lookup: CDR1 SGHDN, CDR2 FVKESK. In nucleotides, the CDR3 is TGTGCCAGCAGCCAAGTTCAGTCCTCCTACGAGCAGTACTTC. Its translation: CASSQVQSSYEQYF. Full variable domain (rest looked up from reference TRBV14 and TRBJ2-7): EAGVTQFPSHSVIEKGQTVTLRCDPISGHDNLYWYRRVMGKEIKFLLHFVKESKQDESGMPNNRFLAERTGGTYSTLKVQPAELEDSGVYFCASSQVQSSYEQYFGPGTRLTVT.

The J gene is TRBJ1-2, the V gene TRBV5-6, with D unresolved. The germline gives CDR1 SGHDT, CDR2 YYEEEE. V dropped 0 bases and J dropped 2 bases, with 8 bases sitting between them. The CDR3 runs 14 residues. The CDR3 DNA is TGTGCCAGCAGCTTGGTTAGGAGAAACTATGGCTACACCTTC. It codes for CASSLVRRNYGYTF.

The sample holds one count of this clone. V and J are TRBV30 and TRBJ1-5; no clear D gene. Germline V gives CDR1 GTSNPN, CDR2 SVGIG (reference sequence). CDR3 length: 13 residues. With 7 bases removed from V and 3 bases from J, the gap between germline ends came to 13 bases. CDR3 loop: CALSVGDNQPQHF. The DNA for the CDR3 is TGTGCCTTGTCTGTTGGGGACAATCAGCCCCAGCATTTT.

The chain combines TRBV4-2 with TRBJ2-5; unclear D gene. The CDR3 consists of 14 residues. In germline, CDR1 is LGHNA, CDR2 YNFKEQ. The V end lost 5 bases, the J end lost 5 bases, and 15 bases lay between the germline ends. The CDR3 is CASSSGGGGETQYF. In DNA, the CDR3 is TGTGCCAGCAGCAGTGGCGGCGGTGGCGAGACCCAGTACTTC.

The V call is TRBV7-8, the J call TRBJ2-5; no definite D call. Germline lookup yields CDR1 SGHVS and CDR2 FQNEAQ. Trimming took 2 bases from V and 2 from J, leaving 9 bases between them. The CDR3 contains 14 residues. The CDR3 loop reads CASSLSTLQETQYF. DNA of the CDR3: TGTGCCAGCAGCTTAAGCACGTTACAAGAGACCCAGTACTTC.

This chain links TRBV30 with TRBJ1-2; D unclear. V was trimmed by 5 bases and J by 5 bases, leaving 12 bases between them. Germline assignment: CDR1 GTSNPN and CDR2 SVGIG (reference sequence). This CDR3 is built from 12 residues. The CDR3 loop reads CAWSLVEYGYTF. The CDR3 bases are TGTGCCTGGTCCCTGGTGGAGTATGGCTACACCTTC.

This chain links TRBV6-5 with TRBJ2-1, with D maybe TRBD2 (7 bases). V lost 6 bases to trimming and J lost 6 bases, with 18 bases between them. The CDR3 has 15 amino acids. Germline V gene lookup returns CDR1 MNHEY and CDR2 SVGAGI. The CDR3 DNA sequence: TGTGCCAGCAGCGAAAACTCCGGGGGGCTCAATGAGCAGTTCTTC. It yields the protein CASSENSGGLNEQFF.

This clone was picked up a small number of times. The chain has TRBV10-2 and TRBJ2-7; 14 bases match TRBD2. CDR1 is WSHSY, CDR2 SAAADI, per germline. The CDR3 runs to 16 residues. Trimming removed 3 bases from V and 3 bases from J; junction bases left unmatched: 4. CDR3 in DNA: TGCGCCAGCAGTGATCCAGGACTAGCGGGAGGCTACGAGCAGTACTTC. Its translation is CASSDPGLAGGYEQYF.